Included here is one T cell receptor (beta chain) sequence, with context. Its antigen is still unknown. Sorting based on CD45RO/CCR7/CD25/CD127/CD95/CD27 separated CD4+ naive, central memory, regulatory and stem cell-like memory cells. Every isolated RNA sample was fully reverse transcribed, so sequencing captured expressed TCRB transcripts. Approximately 3.4 million reads, on average, came from each naive, central memory and regulatory T cell sample. The protocol was immunoSEQ multiplex PCR, while the TCRdb copy is restricted to in-frame clones and leaves out a portion. The sample records 350,000 or so clones, about 20% being singletons. The sample belongs to a study of beta chain features in type 1 diabetes. Trimming pared 5 bases from V and 3 bases from J, leaving 20 bases between. There are 17 residues in the CDR3. The germline V gene has CDR1 MNHEY and CDR2 SMNVEV (reference sequence). Findings of the study overall: cDNA-based reads could over-represent cells with high TCR expression.

The sequenced sample consisted of naive CD4+ T cells from blood. This receptor was identified in a woman aged 18-29 years in good health. This sequence joins TRBV27 and TRBJ1-5; D may be TRBD1 (5 bases). In DNA form, the CDR3 reads TGTGCCAGCAGTGGGGCCCATCCGACATGGGACAATCAGCCCCAGCATTTT. It translates to CASSGAHPTWDNQPQHF.